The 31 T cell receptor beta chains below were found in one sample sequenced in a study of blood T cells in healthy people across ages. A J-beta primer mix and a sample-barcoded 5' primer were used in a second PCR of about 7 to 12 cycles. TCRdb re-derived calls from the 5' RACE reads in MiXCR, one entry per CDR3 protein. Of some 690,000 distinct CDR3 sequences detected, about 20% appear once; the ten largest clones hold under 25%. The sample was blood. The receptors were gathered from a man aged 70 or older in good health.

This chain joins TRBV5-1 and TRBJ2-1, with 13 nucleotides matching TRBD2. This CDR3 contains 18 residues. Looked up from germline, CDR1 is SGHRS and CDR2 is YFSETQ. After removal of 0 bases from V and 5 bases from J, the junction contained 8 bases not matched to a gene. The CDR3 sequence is CASSLASGGLAGNNEQFF. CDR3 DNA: TGCGCCAGCAGCTTGGCTTCCGGGGGACTAGCGGGAAACAATGAGCAGTTCTTC.

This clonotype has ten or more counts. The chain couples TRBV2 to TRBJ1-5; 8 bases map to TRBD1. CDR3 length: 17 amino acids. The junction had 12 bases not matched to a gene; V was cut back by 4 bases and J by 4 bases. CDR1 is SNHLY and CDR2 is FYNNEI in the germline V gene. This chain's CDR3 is CASSVGRGLRENQPQHF. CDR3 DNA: TGTGCCAGCAGTGTGGGCAGGGGGCTTAGAGAGAATCAGCCCCAGCATTTT.

The CDR3 nucleotides read TGTGCCAGCAGTACAGACCCGGGAGATAATTCACCCCTCCACTTT. Residues: CASSTDPGDNSPLHF. The chain is built from TRBV27 and TRBJ1-6, with unresolved D. Germline V gene data show CDR1 as MNHEY and CDR2 as SMNVEV (reference sequence). The CDR3 contains 15 residues. The germline V and J ends were trimmed by 5 bases and 5 bases, with 13 bases remaining between them.

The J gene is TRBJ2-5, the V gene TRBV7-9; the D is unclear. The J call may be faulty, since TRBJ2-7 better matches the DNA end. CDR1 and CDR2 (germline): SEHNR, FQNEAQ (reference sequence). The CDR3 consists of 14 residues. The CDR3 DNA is TGTGCCAGCAGCTTAAGTGAGCCAGCCTACGAGCAGTACTTC. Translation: CASSLSEPAYEQYF.

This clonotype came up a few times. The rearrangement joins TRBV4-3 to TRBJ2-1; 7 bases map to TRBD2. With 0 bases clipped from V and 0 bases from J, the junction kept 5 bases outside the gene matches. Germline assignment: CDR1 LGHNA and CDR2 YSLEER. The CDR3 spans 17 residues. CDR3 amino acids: CASSQEWGGSSYNEQFF. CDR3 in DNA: TGCGCCAGCAGCCAAGAATGGGGGGGGAGCTCCTACAATGAGCAGTTCTTC.

This CDR3 reads CSVEAGREKLFF. Here the CDR3 DNA reads TGCAGCGTTGAGGCTGGGAGGGAAAAACTGTTTTTT. The chain recombines TRBV29-1 with TRBJ1-4; D gene unclear. CDR3 length: 12 amino acids. Trimming removed 3 bases from V and 8 bases from J, with 10 bases in between. Per the germline V gene, CDR1 is SQVTM and CDR2 is ANQGSEA.

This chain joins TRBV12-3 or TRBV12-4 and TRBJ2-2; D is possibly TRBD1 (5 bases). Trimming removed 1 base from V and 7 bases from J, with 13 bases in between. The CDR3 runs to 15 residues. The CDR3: CASSLDQGFGGELFF. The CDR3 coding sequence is TGTGCCAGCAGTTTAGATCAGGGATTTGGCGGGGAGCTGTTTTTT.

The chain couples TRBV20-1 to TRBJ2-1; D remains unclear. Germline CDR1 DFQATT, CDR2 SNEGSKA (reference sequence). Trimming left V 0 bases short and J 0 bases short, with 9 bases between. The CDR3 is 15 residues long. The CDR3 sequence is CSARDTPNSYNEQFF. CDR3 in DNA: TGCAGTGCTAGAGACACGCCAAACTCCTACAATGAGCAGTTCTTC.

As DNA, the CDR3 is TGTGCCAGCAGCCCACTCGCCTCCGAGGGAGATACGCAGTATTTT. Protein product: CASSPLASEGDTQYF. The chain carries TRBV12-3 or TRBV12-4 and TRBJ2-3; possible D gene TRBD2, 5 bases. This CDR3 comprises 15 residues. V dropped 6 bases and J dropped 5 bases, with 18 bases sitting between them.

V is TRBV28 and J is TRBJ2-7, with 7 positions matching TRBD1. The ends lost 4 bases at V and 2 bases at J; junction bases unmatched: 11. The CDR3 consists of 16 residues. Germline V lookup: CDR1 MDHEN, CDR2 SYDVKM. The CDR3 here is CASSYSPGTVTYEQYF. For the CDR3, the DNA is TGTGCCAGCAGTTACTCCCCCGGGACAGTTACCTACGAGCAGTACTTC.

The CDR3 nucleotides are TGTGCCATCTGTAATCCGGAAACAGGGGACACTGAAGCTTTCTTT. Protein: CAICNPETGDTEAFF. This rearrangement joins TRBV10-3 to TRBJ1-1; 7 bases fit TRBD1. The V and J ends lost 8 bases and 3 bases, in that order; junction bases with no gene match: 12. Germline V gene lookup returns CDR1 ENHRY and CDR2 SYGVKD. The CDR3 is 15 residues long.

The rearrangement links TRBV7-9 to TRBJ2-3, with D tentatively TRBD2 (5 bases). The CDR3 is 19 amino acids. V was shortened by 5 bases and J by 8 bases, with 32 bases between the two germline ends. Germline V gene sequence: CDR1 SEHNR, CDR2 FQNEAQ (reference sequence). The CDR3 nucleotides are TGTGCCAGCAGCGGGTCCTCCCTAGAGGGAGCGGTTGAACGATTTACGCAGTATTTT. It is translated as CASSGSSLEGAVERFTQYF.

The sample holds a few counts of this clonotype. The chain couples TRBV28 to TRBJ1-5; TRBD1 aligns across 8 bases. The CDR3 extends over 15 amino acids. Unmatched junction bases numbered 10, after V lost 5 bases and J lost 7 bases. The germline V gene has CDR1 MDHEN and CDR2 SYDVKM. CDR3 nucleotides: TGTGCCAGCAGTACCCTACAGGGGGGGATCCAGCCCCAGCATTTT. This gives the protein CASSTLQGGIQPQHF.

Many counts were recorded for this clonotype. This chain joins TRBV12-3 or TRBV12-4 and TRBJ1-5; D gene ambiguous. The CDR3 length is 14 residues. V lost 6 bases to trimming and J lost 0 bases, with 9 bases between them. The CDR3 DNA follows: TGTGCCAGCAGCGACGGTCCTAGCAATCAGCCCCAGCATTTT. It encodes CASSDGPSNQPQHF.

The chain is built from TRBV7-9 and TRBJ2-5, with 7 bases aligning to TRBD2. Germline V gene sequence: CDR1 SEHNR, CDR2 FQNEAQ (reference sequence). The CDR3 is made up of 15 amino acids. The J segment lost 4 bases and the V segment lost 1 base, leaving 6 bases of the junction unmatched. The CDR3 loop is CASSLVPGGSETQYF. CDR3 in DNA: TGTGCCAGCAGCTTAGTACCGGGAGGATCAGAGACCCAGTACTTC.

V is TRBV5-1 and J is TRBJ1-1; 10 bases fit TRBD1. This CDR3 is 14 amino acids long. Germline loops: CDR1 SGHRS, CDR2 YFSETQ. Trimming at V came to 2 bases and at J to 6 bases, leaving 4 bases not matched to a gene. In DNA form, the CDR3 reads TGCGCCAGCAGCTTTTCCGGGACAGGGGCTGAAGCTTTCTTT. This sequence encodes CASSFSGTGAEAFF.

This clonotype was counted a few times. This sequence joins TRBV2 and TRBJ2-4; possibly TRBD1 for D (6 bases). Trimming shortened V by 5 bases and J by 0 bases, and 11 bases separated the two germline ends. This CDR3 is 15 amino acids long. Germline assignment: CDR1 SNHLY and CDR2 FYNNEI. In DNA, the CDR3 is TGTGCCAGCAGTCCGAGGACAGTAGCCAAAAACATTCAGTACTTC. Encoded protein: CASSPRTVAKNIQYF. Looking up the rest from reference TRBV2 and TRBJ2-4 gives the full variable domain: EPEVTQTPSHQVTQMGQEVILRCVPISNHLYFYWYRQILGQKVEFLVSFYNNEISEKSEIFDDQFSVERPDGSNFTLKIRSTKLEDSAMYFCASSPRTVAKNIQYFGAGTRLSVL.

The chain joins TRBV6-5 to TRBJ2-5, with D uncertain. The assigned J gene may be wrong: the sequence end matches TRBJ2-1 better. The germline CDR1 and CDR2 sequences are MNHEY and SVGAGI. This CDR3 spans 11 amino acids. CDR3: CASKKLNEQFF. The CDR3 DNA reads TGTGCCAGCAAAAAGTTAAATGAGCAGTTCTTC.

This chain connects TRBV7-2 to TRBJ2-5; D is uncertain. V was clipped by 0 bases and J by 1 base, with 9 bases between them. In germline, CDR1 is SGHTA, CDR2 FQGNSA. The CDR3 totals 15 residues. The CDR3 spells CASSLAALRQETQYF. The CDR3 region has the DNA TGTGCCAGCAGCTTAGCGGCTCTGCGCCAAGAGACCCAGTACTTC.

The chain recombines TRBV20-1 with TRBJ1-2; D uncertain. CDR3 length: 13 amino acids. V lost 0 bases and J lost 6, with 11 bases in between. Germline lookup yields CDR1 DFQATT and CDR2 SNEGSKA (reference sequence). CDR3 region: CSARDEGPNGYTF. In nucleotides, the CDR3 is TGCAGTGCTAGAGATGAGGGTCCCAATGGCTACACCTTC.

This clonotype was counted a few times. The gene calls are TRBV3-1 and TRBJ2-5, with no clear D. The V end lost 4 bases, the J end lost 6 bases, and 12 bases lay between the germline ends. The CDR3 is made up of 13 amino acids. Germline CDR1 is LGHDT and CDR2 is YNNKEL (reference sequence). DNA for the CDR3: TGTGCCAGCAGCCTCGGCGGCTCGAAGACCCAGTACTTC. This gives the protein CASSLGGSKTQYF.

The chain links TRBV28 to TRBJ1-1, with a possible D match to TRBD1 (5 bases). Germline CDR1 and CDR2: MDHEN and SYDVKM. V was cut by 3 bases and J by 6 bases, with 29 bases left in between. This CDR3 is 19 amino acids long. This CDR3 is CASSFSGPLGGKRRAEAFF. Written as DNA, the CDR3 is TGTGCCAGCAGTTTCTCGGGACCCCTCGGGGGGAAGAGGAGGGCTGAAGCTTTCTTT.

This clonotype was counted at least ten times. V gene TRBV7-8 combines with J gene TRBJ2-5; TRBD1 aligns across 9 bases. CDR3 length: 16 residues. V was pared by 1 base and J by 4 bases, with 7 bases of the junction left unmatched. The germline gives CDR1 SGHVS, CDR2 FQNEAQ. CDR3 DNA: TGTGCCAGCAGCTTAGAGGAGGACAGGGGATCAGAGACCCAGTACTTC. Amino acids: CASSLEEDRGSETQYF.

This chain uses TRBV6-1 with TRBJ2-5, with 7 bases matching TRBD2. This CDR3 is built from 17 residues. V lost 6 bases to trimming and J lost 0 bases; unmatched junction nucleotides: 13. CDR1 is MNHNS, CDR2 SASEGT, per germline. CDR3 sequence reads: CASSPSGKILYQETQYF. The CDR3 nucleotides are TGTGCCAGCAGCCCCAGCGGGAAAATCCTGTACCAAGAGACCCAGTACTTC.

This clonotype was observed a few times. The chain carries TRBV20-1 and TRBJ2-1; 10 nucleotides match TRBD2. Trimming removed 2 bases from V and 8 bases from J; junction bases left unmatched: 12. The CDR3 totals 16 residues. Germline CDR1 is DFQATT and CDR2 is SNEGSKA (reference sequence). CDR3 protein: CSARPRTSGLYYEQFF. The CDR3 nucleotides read TGCAGTGCTAGACCCCGGACTAGCGGACTCTATTATGAGCAGTTCTTC.

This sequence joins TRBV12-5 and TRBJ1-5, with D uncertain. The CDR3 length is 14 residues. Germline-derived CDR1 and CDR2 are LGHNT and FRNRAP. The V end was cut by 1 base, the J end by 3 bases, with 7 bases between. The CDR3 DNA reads TGTGCTAGTGGTTTGGGAAGGGCCAATCAGCCCCAGCATTTT. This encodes CASGLGRANQPQHF.

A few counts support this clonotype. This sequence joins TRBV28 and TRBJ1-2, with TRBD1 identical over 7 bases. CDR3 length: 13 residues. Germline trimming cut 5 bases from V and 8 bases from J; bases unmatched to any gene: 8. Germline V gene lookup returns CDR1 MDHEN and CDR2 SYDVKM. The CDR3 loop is CASSRQGERGYTF. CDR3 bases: TGTGCCAGCAGTCGACAGGGAGAACGCGGCTACACCTTC.

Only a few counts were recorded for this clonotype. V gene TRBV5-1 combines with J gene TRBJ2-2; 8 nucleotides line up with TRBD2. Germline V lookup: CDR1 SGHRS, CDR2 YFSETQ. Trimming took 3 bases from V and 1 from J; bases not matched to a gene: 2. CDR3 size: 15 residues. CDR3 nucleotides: TGCGCCAGCAGCTGGGGACTAGGGAACACCGGGGAGCTGTTTTTT. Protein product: CASSWGLGNTGELFF. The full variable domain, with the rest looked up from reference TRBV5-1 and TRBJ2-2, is KAGVTQTPRYLIKTRGQQVTLSCSPISGHRSVSWYQQTPGQGLQFLFEYFSETQRNKGNFPGRFSGRQFSNSRSEMNVSTLELGDSALYLCASSWGLGNTGELFFGEGSRLTVL.

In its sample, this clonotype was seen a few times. CDR3 sequence reads: CASSWVVDNEQFF. DNA for the CDR3: TGCGCCAGCAGCTGGGTTGTCGACAATGAGCAGTTCTTC. This sequence joins TRBV5-1 and TRBJ2-1, with no clear D. This CDR3 has 13 amino acids. CDR1 is SGHRS, CDR2 YFSETQ, per germline. With 3 bases removed from V and 5 bases from J, the gap between germline ends came to 9 bases.

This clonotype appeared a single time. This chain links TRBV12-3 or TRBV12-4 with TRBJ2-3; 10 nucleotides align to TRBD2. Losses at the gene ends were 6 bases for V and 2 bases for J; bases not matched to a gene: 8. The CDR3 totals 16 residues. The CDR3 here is CASRNSGGTVTDTQYF. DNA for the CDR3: TGTGCCAGCAGAAATAGCGGGGGGACTGTCACAGATACGCAGTATTTT.

CDR3 in amino acids: CASSWDPFYEQYF. The CDR3 DNA follows: TGTGCCAGCAGTTGGGACCCATTCTACGAGCAGTACTTC. V and J are TRBV12-3 or TRBV12-4 and TRBJ2-7; the D call may be TRBD1 or TRBD2 (5 bases each). CDR3 length equals 13 residues. The V gene lost 4 bases and the J gene lost 3 bases, with 10 bases spanning the gap.